This entry concerns a single T cell receptor (beta chain). This clone appeared once. It has no known antigen specificity. No base qualities exist here, and no much larger clone lies one base off it. Libraries were prepared through the immunoSEQ multiplex PCR assay. The table comes from immuneACCESS by way of TCRdb, which keeps in-frame sequences with V and J called. Part of the clones is missing from these tables; in studies checked, under half for an unresolved V gene and the rest for unknown reasons. The sample table holds some 22,000 clones, of which 84% were seen once. More than 15% of the sample comes from the top ten. Including cysteine and phenylalanine, the CDR3 has 13 amino acids. Only the CDR3 region is kept as DNA, spanning 39 bases read in frame from base 1. CDR1 MRHNA and CDR2 SNTAGT are derived from the germline V gene. The junction shows trimming of 4 bases on V and 10 bases on J, and the gene matches do not reach 7 bases of it.

These data belong to a study of PD-1 blockade in mismatch repair-deficient tumors (dated by TCRdb to 2016 to 2017). Broadly, across the study: The trial enrolled just over 85 consecutive patients with roughly 13 mismatch repair-deficient cancer types between September 2013 and 2016, all previously treated and progressing. Tumor-associated T cell clones were tracked in the peripheral blood of patients responding to PD-1 blockade by deep sequencing of TCR CDR3 regions.

Broad study findings and their caveats: Tumor-resident clones, often undetectable in blood before treatment, expanded rapidly after pembrolizumab and then contracted, generally before radiologic responses.

For each enrolled patient, mismatch repair deficiency was established using either polymerase chain reaction or immunohistochemistry. TCR sequencing was carried out for a few patients who responded to pembrolizumab therapy. The phase II trial prospectively tested pembrolizumab PD-1 blockade in advanced mismatch repair-deficient cancers regardless of tissue of origin. Peripheral blood T cell samples were serially collected before and at multiple times after PD-1 blockade was started. The timing of each blood sample was reported as weeks after the first dose of pembrolizumab. The receptor comes from an adult with mismatch repair-deficient cancer. The receptor chain draws on TRBV6-4 and TRBJ2-1; 7 of the junction bases match TRBD2. This material consisted of peripheral blood, taken 2 weeks after starting pembrolizumab. CDR3 reads: CASSVRERGEQFF. The bases are TGTGCCAGCAGTGTTCGGGAGCGGGGCGAGCAGTTCTTC.